The 5 T cell receptor beta chains below all came from one sample that was sequenced in a study of post-analysis software for immune sequencing data. Unique molecular identifiers were present in the TCR beta cDNA libraries. Each CDR3 protein gets one entry after TCRdb re-called the PCR reads with MiXCR. The table lists about 680,000 distinct CDR3 sequences, 59% of them singletons. These receptors have no known antigen. Study outcomes and limitations: Included in a set of five TRBV segments more frequent in patients than controls were TRBV5-6, TRBV5-1 and TRBV20-1.

The sequencing sample was made of blood. Receptor source: a girl aged 2 to 10 with multiple sclerosis.

This clonotype has only one observation. This rearrangement joins TRBV11-3 to TRBJ2-1; weak D call: TRBD2 (6 bases). Germline V gene lookup returns CDR1 SGHNT and CDR2 YENEEA. The CDR3 has 14 amino acids. V lost 4 bases and J lost 4, with 11 bases in between. The CDR3 spells CASSYGLTYNEQFF. In nucleotides, the CDR3 is TGTGCCAGCAGCTACGGACTAACTTACAATGAGCAGTTCTTC.

The V call is TRBV27, the J call TRBJ1-2; possible D gene TRBD1, 6 bases. The CDR3 sequence is 15 residues long. CDR1 and CDR2 from the germline V gene are MNHEY and SMNVEV (reference sequence). The V end lost 3 bases, the J end lost 7 bases, and 18 bases lay between the germline ends. CDR3 sequence reads: CASSLGGQGIGGYTF. The CDR3 coding sequence is TGTGCCAGCAGTTTGGGAGGGCAGGGGATCGGTGGCTACACCTTC.

The rearrangement links TRBV7-8 to TRBJ2-5; TRBD2 matches at 8 bases. Germline V lookup: CDR1 SGHVS, CDR2 FQNEAQ. This CDR3 has 15 amino acids. Unmatched junction bases numbered 9, after V lost 4 bases and J lost 5 bases. The CDR3 region has the DNA TGTGCCAGCAGCTATTCAGCGGGAGCGAGGGAGACCCAGTACTTC. This encodes CASSYSAGARETQYF.

This clonotype was observed a handful of times. The V and J genes are TRBV20-1 and TRBJ2-7; 8 bases map to TRBD1. The J call is doubtful: the DNA matches TRBJ2-5 better. The germline gives CDR1 DFQATT, CDR2 SNEGSKA (reference sequence). The CDR3 sequence is 12 residues long. CDR3 DNA: TGCAGTGCTAGCGGGACAGGCGAGACCCAGTACTTC. Translated, it gives CSASGTGETQYF.

V and J are TRBV2 and TRBJ1-4; no definite D call. This CDR3 spans 17 amino acids. V gave up 0 bases and J gave up 10 bases, with 21 bases separating them. Germline-derived CDR1 and CDR2 are SNHLY and FYNNEI. The CDR3 spells CASSEAVFRSFYVKLFF. In nucleotides, the CDR3 is TGTGCCAGCAGTGAAGCAGTATTCAGGTCCTTTTACGTAAAACTGTTTTTT.